This TCR beta chain is drawn from a study of T-cell reconstitution after alpha-beta-depleted transplantation in children (dated by TCRdb to the mid-2010s). General notes on the study: Using TCR repertoire profiling, the study followed T-cell immune reconstitution in a quantitative way in children after TCRalphabeta/CD19-depleted allogeneic hematopoietic cell transplantation. Study-wide conclusions, independent of this receptor: Over subsequent months, a decline in hyperexpanded clone frequencies was noted, and after one year, T-cell counts and TCRbeta diversity were mostly ascribed to newly produced T cells. The apparently early alphabetaT-cell count recovery about two months after transplant was reportedly dependent on only several hundred rapidly expanded clones derived from non-depleted graft cells. In some patients, the high TCRbeta diversity seen at day 60 was put down to recipient T cells and intrathymic progenitors that had survived conditioning.

Read against the paper, the sample's treatment or condition label means: allogeneic hematopoietic cell transplantation with graft depleted of TCRalphabeta T cells and CD19 B cells. The transplant recipients were children given TCRalphabeta/CD19-depleted allogeneic hematopoietic cell grafts. This clonotype was counted only a few times. This receptor's antigen is unknown. The record has no base qualities; no much larger clone is one base away. From a lookup of the germline V gene, CDR1 and CDR2 are SGHAT and FQNNGV. Compared with germline, V lacks 5 bases and J lacks 0 bases; bases without a gene match: 15. The CDR3 numbers 19 residues from cysteine through phenylalanine. Only the CDR3 DNA stays, 57 bases, in frame from base 1. Library prep was done by PCR. The sequencing machine was an Illumina HiSeq 2500. Molecular barcoding was employed in the preparation of TCR libraries, with unique molecular identifiers being used to normalize TCRbeta repertoire quantification. Clones were called with MiXCR by TCRdb after fastp trimmed the public reads at Q25, and only in-frame beta chains were retained. Each entry merges the rows of one CDR3 protein and shows their most common DNA and genes. This sample gives fewer than 750,000 distinct CDR3 sequences in total; approximately 30% of them show up just once. The top ten clonotypes cover about a third of the sample.

Material: PBMCs, obtained before TCRalphabeta/CD19-depleted stem cell transplant. The receptor comes from a boy younger than two with Wiskott-Aldrich syndrome, due to receive a stem cell transplant. This chain joins TRBV11-2 to TRBJ2-1; 8 nucleotides in the junction match TRBD2. The DNA sequence reads TGTGCCAGCAGCCCAGCAGCGGGAGTCCCTAAAAGCTCCTACAATGAGCAGTTCTTC. It is translated as CASSPAAGVPKSSYNEQFF.